Listed below are T cell receptor beta chains from one sample, sequenced in a study of regulatory T cells in long-lasting Graves disease. From the multiplex PCR reads, TCRdb called clonotypes with MiXCR, one entry per CDR3 protein. The sample lists hundreds of thousands of distinct CDR3 sequences, approximately 15% occurring once. The sample was also linked to a second study, of T cells in Graves' hyperthyroidism and ophthalmopathy.

The sequenced sample was peripheral blood mononuclear cells (PBMCs), obtained at new diagnosis, from a patient treated with antithyroid drugs. These receptors all stem from a man in his thirties or forties with Graves disease. Each CDR3 is given with its conserved first and last residue. Each record gives: D gene, clone size, J gene, V gene, CDR3 DNA, CDR3 protein. D genes are given only for firm matches. The size of a clone is reported for some rows only, either as once, few or many, or as a class for expanded clones.

D gene: .
clone size: many
J gene: TRBJ2-3
V gene: TRBV6-1
CDR3 DNA: TGTGCCAGCAGTGAGAAGGATGGCACAGATACGCAGTATTTT
CDR3 protein: CASSEKDGTDTQYF

D gene: .
clone size: many
J gene: TRBJ2-1
V gene: TRBV12-3/TRBV12-4
CDR3 DNA: TGTGCCAGCAGCCGCTCCCGGGGGGCGGGAGTAAGAGGGGTTGAGCAGTTCTTC
CDR3 protein: CASSRSRGAGVRGVEQFF

D gene: TRBD2
clone size: many
J gene: TRBJ2-5
V gene: TRBV20-1
CDR3 DNA: TGCAGTGCTAATGCGGGAGATGGACAAGAGACCCAGTACTTC
CDR3 protein: CSANAGDGQETQYF

D gene: .
clone size: many
J gene: TRBJ1-5
V gene: TRBV19
CDR3 DNA: TGTGCCAGTAGTATAGACGCGGGTTCCGGTCAGCCCCAGCATTTT
CDR3 protein: CASSIDAGSGQPQHF

D gene: TRBD1
clone size: many
J gene: TRBJ1-2
V gene: TRBV28
CDR3 DNA: TGTGCCAGCAGTGGGGGGACAGGATCGAGTTTTGCGTATGGCTACACCTTC
CDR3 protein: CASSGGTGSSFAYGYTF

D gene: TRBD1
clone size: few
J gene: TRBJ2-2
V gene: TRBV5-6
CDR3 DNA: TGTGCCAGCAACACAGGGGGCGACACCGGGGAGCTGTTTTTT
CDR3 protein: CASNTGGDTGELFF

D gene: .
clone size: many
J gene: TRBJ2-3
V gene: TRBV12-3/TRBV12-4
CDR3 DNA: TGTGCCAGCAGTTTAGCGGACACAGATACGCAGTATTTT
CDR3 protein: CASSLADTDTQYF

D gene: .
clone size: many
J gene: TRBJ2-3
V gene: TRBV7-9
CDR3 DNA: TGTGCCAGCAGCTTAAACGGGATCACAGATACGCAGTATTTT
CDR3 protein: CASSLNGITDTQYF

D gene: TRBD2
clone size: .
J gene: TRBJ2-5
V gene: TRBV10-1
CDR3 DNA: TGCGCCAGCAGTGATAGGCGGGAGGGCCCGGAGACCCAGTACTTC
CDR3 protein: CASSDRREGPETQYF

D gene: TRBD2
clone size: many
J gene: TRBJ2-7
V gene: TRBV5-1
CDR3 DNA: TGCGCCAGCAGCTTGGAGCGGGAGATCTACGAGCAGTACTTC
CDR3 protein: CASSLEREIYEQYF

D gene: .
clone size: few
J gene: TRBJ1-1
V gene: TRBV5-1
CDR3 DNA: TGCGCCAGCAGCAACCACAGGGCTTGGAACGCTGAAGCTTTCTTT
CDR3 protein: CASSNHRAWNAEAFF

D gene: .
clone size: many
J gene: TRBJ2-7
V gene: TRBV2
CDR3 DNA: TGTGCCGCCGACGGGGACTCCTACGAGCAGTACTTC
CDR3 protein: CAADGDSYEQYF

D gene: .
clone size: many
J gene: TRBJ1-5
V gene: TRBV12-5
CDR3 DNA: TGTGCTAGTGTCGCGGATAGTAGCAATCAGCCCCAGCATTTT
CDR3 protein: CASVADSSNQPQHF

D gene: .
clone size: many
J gene: TRBJ1-1
V gene: TRBV4-1
CDR3 DNA: TGCGCCAGCAGCCAGGAGGGGGGAAGGGGTGAAGCTTTCTTT
CDR3 protein: CASSQEGGRGEAFF

D gene: TRBD1
clone size: few
J gene: TRBJ2-5
V gene: TRBV5-1
CDR3 DNA: TGCGCCAGCAGCAGCATGGACAGGGGGCTCGTGGGAGAGACCCAGTACTTC
CDR3 protein: CASSSMDRGLVGETQYF

D gene: .
clone size: .
J gene: TRBJ1-5
V gene: TRBV20-1
CDR3 DNA: TGCAGTGCTAACCCCGGCAGGGGCCACAATCAGCCCCAGCATTTT
CDR3 protein: CSANPGRGHNQPQHF

D gene: .
clone size: many
J gene: TRBJ2-1
V gene: TRBV27
CDR3 DNA: TGTGCCAGCAGCTCTGAGGCGGGCAGCTCCTACAATGAGCAGTTCTTC
CDR3 protein: CASSSEAGSSYNEQFF

D gene: TRBD1
clone size: few
J gene: TRBJ1-1
V gene: TRBV10-3
CDR3 DNA: TGTGCCATCAGTGACCCAGGGGGGGGCCCTGAAGCTTTCTTT
CDR3 protein: CAISDPGGGPEAFF

D gene: TRBD1
clone size: few
J gene: TRBJ2-5
V gene: TRBV25-1
CDR3 DNA: TGTGCCAGCAGTGAACCTGGGACAGGGTGGGTCTTGGGGGAGACCCAGTACTTC
CDR3 protein: CASSEPGTGWVLGETQYF

D gene: TRBD2
clone size: .
J gene: TRBJ2-7
V gene: TRBV29-1
CDR3 DNA: TGCAGCGTTGAAGCCCGACTAGCGTCGAGCTCCTACGAGCAGTACTTC
CDR3 protein: CSVEARLASSSYEQYF

D gene: .
clone size: .
J gene: TRBJ2-7
V gene: TRBV28
CDR3 DNA: TGTGCCAGCTCGCGCCGGGACAAGACCTACGAGCAGTACTTC
CDR3 protein: CASSRRDKTYEQYF

D gene: .
clone size: few
J gene: TRBJ2-7
V gene: TRBV25-1
CDR3 DNA: TGTGCCAGCAGTGAATTACTTAAGGGTTCGGGGGAGCAGTACTTC
CDR3 protein: CASSELLKGSGEQYF

D gene: .
clone size: many
J gene: TRBJ2-7
V gene: TRBV11-2
CDR3 DNA: TGTGCCAGCAGCTTAGAGTCCCGGCAGTACTTC
CDR3 protein: CASSLESRQYF

D gene: .
clone size: many
J gene: TRBJ2-3
V gene: TRBV27
CDR3 DNA: TGTGCCAGCAGTTTAAGCCGGTTCACAGATACGCAGTATTTT
CDR3 protein: CASSLSRFTDTQYF

D gene: TRBD1
clone size: many
J gene: TRBJ1-1
V gene: TRBV20-1
CDR3 DNA: TGCAGTGCTAGAGATGGGACAGGGGTTAACACTGAAGCTTTCTTT
CDR3 protein: CSARDGTGVNTEAFF

D gene: .
clone size: few
J gene: TRBJ2-5
V gene: TRBV18
CDR3 DNA: TGTGCCAGCTCACCACCCATACAAGAGACCCAGTACTTC
CDR3 protein: CASSPPIQETQYF

D gene: .
clone size: many
J gene: TRBJ1-1
V gene: TRBV7-8
CDR3 DNA: TGTGCCAGCAGGACAGCGAACACTGAAGCTTTCTTT
CDR3 protein: CASRTANTEAFF

D gene: .
clone size: few
J gene: TRBJ2-3
V gene: TRBV9
CDR3 DNA: TGTGCCAGCAGCGTAGACCGAGCTGATACGCAGTATTTT
CDR3 protein: CASSVDRADTQYF

D gene: .
clone size: many
J gene: TRBJ2-1
V gene: TRBV20-1
CDR3 DNA: TGCAGTGCTTTACCCTTCCTCTCCTACAATGAGCAGTTCTTC
CDR3 protein: CSALPFLSYNEQFF

D gene: .
clone size: many
J gene: TRBJ1-1
V gene: TRBV5-1
CDR3 DNA: TGCGCCAGCAGCTTGGACCCACAGTCAAACACTGAAGCTTTCTTT
CDR3 protein: CASSLDPQSNTEAFF

D gene: .
clone size: many
J gene: TRBJ2-1
V gene: TRBV2
CDR3 DNA: TGTGCCAGCCGACTAGTGCCAAATGAGCAGTTCTTC
CDR3 protein: CASRLVPNEQFF

D gene: .
clone size: few
J gene: TRBJ2-7
V gene: TRBV19
CDR3 DNA: TGTGCCAGTAGTAAGCCGCGACCAGCTATGGGCGAGCAGTACTTC
CDR3 protein: CASSKPRPAMGEQYF

D gene: TRBD2
clone size: few
J gene: TRBJ2-2
V gene: TRBV28
CDR3 DNA: TGTGCCAGCACCGGACTAGCGGGAGCCGGGGAGCTGTTTTTT
CDR3 protein: CASTGLAGAGELFF

D gene: TRBD1
clone size: many
J gene: TRBJ2-3
V gene: TRBV20-1
CDR3 DNA: TGCAGTGCTAGAGATAGCGACAGGGGGCTTGCAGATACGCAGTATTTT
CDR3 protein: CSARDSDRGLADTQYF

D gene: TRBD1
clone size: many
J gene: TRBJ2-1
V gene: TRBV2
CDR3 DNA: TGTGCCAGCAATAGGGACAGGGGGGACAATGAGCAGTTCTTC
CDR3 protein: CASNRDRGDNEQFF

D gene: .
clone size: many
J gene: TRBJ2-1
V gene: TRBV14
CDR3 DNA: TGTGCCAGCAGCCAGGATGGAGGGTATGAGCAGTTCTTC
CDR3 protein: CASSQDGGYEQFF

D gene: TRBD2
clone size: many
J gene: TRBJ2-7
V gene: TRBV7-2
CDR3 DNA: TGTGCCAGCAGCCCAAAGCGGGAGGGTTACGAGCAGTACTTC
CDR3 protein: CASSPKREGYEQYF

D gene: TRBD1
clone size: many
J gene: TRBJ2-2
V gene: TRBV30
CDR3 DNA: TGTGCCTGGGGAGGACAGGTTATGATCGGGGAGCTGTTTTTT
CDR3 protein: CAWGGQVMIGELFF

D gene: .
clone size: many
J gene: TRBJ2-7
V gene: TRBV6-5
CDR3 DNA: TGTGCCAGCAGTTACCTGACGCATGATACGACCAGGGAGCAGTACTTC
CDR3 protein: CASSYLTHDTTREQYF

D gene: TRBD2
clone size: few
J gene: TRBJ2-1
V gene: TRBV20-1
CDR3 DNA: TGCAGTGCTAGAGTTGGCGGCGGGAGCTCCTACAATGAGCAGTTCTTC
CDR3 protein: CSARVGGGSSYNEQFF

D gene: TRBD1
clone size: many
J gene: TRBJ2-7
V gene: TRBV24-1
CDR3 DNA: TGTGCCACCAGTGATTTGGACAGGGACGAGCAGTACTTC
CDR3 protein: CATSDLDRDEQYF

D gene: .
clone size: .
J gene: TRBJ2-4
V gene: TRBV20-1
CDR3 DNA: TGCAGTGCTAGCGGGGACGCCAAAAACATTCAGTACTTC
CDR3 protein: CSASGDAKNIQYF

D gene: .
clone size: many
J gene: TRBJ2-5
V gene: TRBV6-1
CDR3 DNA: TGTGCCAGCACCCTTTTTGGGGGATGGGAGACCCAGTACTTC
CDR3 protein: CASTLFGGWETQYF

D gene: TRBD2
clone size: many
J gene: TRBJ2-6
V gene: TRBV5-1
CDR3 DNA: TGCGCCAGCAGCCTCATGACTAGCGGGACCGGCGGAAGGGCCAACGTCCTGACTTTC
CDR3 protein: CASSLMTSGTGGRANVLTF

D gene: .
clone size: few
J gene: TRBJ2-1
V gene: TRBV6-2/TRBV6-3
CDR3 DNA: TGTGCCAGCAGTTACCCGAGAGACCCCTACAATGAGCAGTTCTTC
CDR3 protein: CASSYPRDPYNEQFF

D gene: .
clone size: few
J gene: TRBJ2-2
V gene: TRBV12-3/TRBV12-4
CDR3 DNA: TGTGCCAGCTCCCCTAGTAGAGTTTTAGGCGGGGAGCTGTTTTTT
CDR3 protein: CASSPSRVLGGELFF

D gene: .
clone size: many
J gene: TRBJ1-1
V gene: TRBV2
CDR3 DNA: TGTGCCAGCAGTCCCTGGCTGGGCACTGAAGCTTTCTTT
CDR3 protein: CASSPWLGTEAFF

D gene: .
clone size: few
J gene: TRBJ1-3
V gene: TRBV15
CDR3 DNA: TGTGCCACCAGCAGAGACACATCCTCTGGAAACACCATATATTTT
CDR3 protein: CATSRDTSSGNTIYF

D gene: .
clone size: many
J gene: TRBJ2-1
V gene: TRBV24-1
CDR3 DNA: TGTGCCACCCTGGGACTCCTCTCCTACAATGAGCAGTTCTTC
CDR3 protein: CATLGLLSYNEQFF

D gene: TRBD1
clone size: many
J gene: TRBJ2-7
V gene: TRBV18
CDR3 DNA: TGTGCCAGCTCACTCAGGGGGCTCGAGGAGCAGTACTTC
CDR3 protein: CASSLRGLEEQYF

D gene: TRBD2
clone size: .
J gene: TRBJ2-1
V gene: TRBV13
CDR3 DNA: TGTGCCAGCAGCTTGCCGACTAGCGGGAGCCCTAATGAGCAGTTCTTC
CDR3 protein: CASSLPTSGSPNEQFF

D gene: TRBD1
clone size: few
J gene: TRBJ2-2
V gene: TRBV6-1
CDR3 DNA: TGTGCCAGCAGATCACCGGGACAGGGGAACGGGGAGCTGTTTTTT
CDR3 protein: CASRSPGQGNGELFF

D gene: .
clone size: many
J gene: TRBJ2-5
V gene: TRBV30
CDR3 DNA: TGTGCCTGGAGTATGGGCGGACAAGAGACCCAGTACTTC
CDR3 protein: CAWSMGGQETQYF

D gene: TRBD2
clone size: .
J gene: TRBJ2-3
V gene: TRBV20-1
CDR3 DNA: TGCAGTGCGCTGGGGACTAGCGGGAGGGCTGCTAGCACAGATACGCAGTATTTT
CDR3 protein: CSALGTSGRAASTDTQYF

D gene: .
clone size: few
J gene: TRBJ2-5
V gene: TRBV24-1
CDR3 DNA: TGTGCCACCAGTGATAGGGAGACCCAGTACTTC
CDR3 protein: CATSDRETQYF

D gene: .
clone size: .
J gene: TRBJ2-3
V gene: TRBV19
CDR3 DNA: TGTGCCAGTAGTATAGTTTACAGGGACACAGATACGCAGTATTTT
CDR3 protein: CASSIVYRDTDTQYF

D gene: .
clone size: many
J gene: TRBJ2-1
V gene: TRBV28
CDR3 DNA: TGTGCCAGCGCCCCCGGGACTTTCTCCTACAATGAGCAGTTCTTC
CDR3 protein: CASAPGTFSYNEQFF

D gene: .
clone size: many
J gene: TRBJ2-7
V gene: TRBV10-1
CDR3 DNA: TGCGCCAGCAGTGAGTCGACAGGCTACGAGCAGTACTTC
CDR3 protein: CASSESTGYEQYF